The subject of this entry is one T cell receptor beta chain. The record originates from a study of T-cell reconstitution after alpha-beta-depleted transplantation in children. Unique molecular identifiers were incorporated when the TCRbeta library was constructed. Each CDR3 protein gets one entry after TCRdb re-called the PCR reads with MiXCR. Of 250,000 to 300,000 distinct CDR3 sequences listed, 9.9% are singletons. This receptor was taken from a human donor who donated a stem cell graft to a child with SCID. Source: PBMCs from the stem cell graft donor, taken from the stem cell graft.

The CDR3 region has the DNA TGTGCCACCGCTCTCTCGGGCCCCACTGAAGCTTTCTTT. Residues: CATALSGPTEAFF. V and J are TRBV12-3 or TRBV12-4 and TRBJ1-1; no firm D call. V was trimmed by 10 bases and J by 4 bases, leaving 16 bases between them. This CDR3 has 13 residues.